This T cell receptor (beta chain) was captured by sequencing in a study of T cell responses to AZD1222 COVID-19 vaccine. Remarks on this clone: Its antigen is still unknown.

TCRdb keeps only in-frame clones here, not all; method: immunoSEQ multiplex PCR. The sample carries tens of thousands of clones, approximately 90% recorded once. This CDR3 comprises 19 residues. J lost 2 bases, V lost 0 bases, and 11 bases had no gene match. CDR1 and CDR2 from the germline V gene are SEHNR and FQNEAQ (reference sequence). Findings of the study overall: Of the AZD1222 recipients, only 5 to 7 were seropositive at baseline. The repertoires were collected only after the peak T cell response. Dominant at 160-218 and 743-854, vaccine-associated CD4 TCRs also spanned spike.

The material sequenced was peripheral blood, taken on day 0 of AZD1222 vaccination. This TCR was sampled from an adult in good health. The genes are TRBV7-9 and TRBJ2-7; 12 nucleotides line up with TRBD2. The CDR3 region has the DNA TGTGCCAGCAGCTTAGCCCGTTCTAGCGGGAGGGCCAGGGCCTACGAGCAGTACTTC. Residues: CASSLARSSGRARAYEQYF.